A selection of T cell receptor beta chains follows, all from one sample in a study of blood T cell repertoires in COVID-19. TCRdb keeps only in-frame clones here, not all; method: immunoSEQ multiplex PCR. In the table there are under 40,000 clones, about 93% of which are singletons. What was sequenced was peripheral blood. Receptors originate from a human donor in a cohort sampled during active COVID-19. CDR3s include the opening cysteine and the closing phenylalanine or tryptophan. The D gene is left open where the match is weak. Part of the rows lack a size; the others show once, few, many or a class for expanded clones.

TRBJ2-7	.	TRBV30	.	CAWNENTYEQYF	TGTGCCTGGAATGAGAATACCTACGAGCAGTACTTC
TRBJ1-1	.	TRBV10-3	.	CAISAWATEAFF	TGTGCCATCAGTGCGTGGGCTACTGAAGCTTTCTTT
TRBJ1-2	.	TRBV18	.	CASSLIYGYTF	TGTGCCAGCTCACTCATCTATGGCTACACCTTC
TRBJ2-1	.	TRBV6-2/TRBV6-3	.	CASSYIDGGRGSYNEQFF	TGTGCCAGCAGTTATATAGATGGTGGAAGGGGCTCCTACAATGAGCAGTTCTTC
TRBJ1-1	.	TRBV19	.	CASSIEDTNTEAFF	TGTGCCAGTAGTATAGAAGACACCAACACTGAAGCTTTCTTT
TRBJ2-7	.	TRBV3-1/TRBV3-2	TRBD1	CASSAYRGQYEQYF	TGTGCCAGCAGCGCATACAGGGGTCAGTACGAGCAGTACTTC
TRBJ1-4	once	TRBV27	.	CASSFGQGNEKLFF	TGTGCCAGCAGTTTCGGCCAGGGAAATGAAAAACTGTTTTTT
TRBJ2-2	.	TRBV28	.	CASSSTSVWGRSTGELFF	TGTGCCAGCAGTAGCACAAGTGTATGGGGGCGTAGCACCGGGGAGCTGTTTTTT
TRBJ1-1	.	TRBV18	TRBD1	CASSRGEAGTVMNTEAFF	TGTGCCAGCTCACGGGGAGAGGCTGGGACAGTCATGAACACTGAAGCTTTCTTT
TRBJ2-7	.	TRBV4-1	.	CASSQDGGSSYEQYF	TGCGCCAGCAGCCAAGACGGAGGCAGCTCCTACGAGCAGTACTTC
TRBJ2-1	once	TRBV4-2	.	CASSQDSRVDEQFF	TGTGCCAGCAGCCAAGATTCACGGGTCGATGAGCAGTTCTTC
TRBJ2-3	.	TRBV5-1	TRBD2	CASSFAGRADTQYF	TGCGCCAGCAGCTTTGCAGGGAGGGCAGATACGCAGTATTTT
TRBJ1-5	.	TRBV4-1	TRBD1	CASSPLPGQGSVHQPQHF	TGCGCCAGCAGCCCTCTCCCGGGACAGGGCTCCGTTCACCAGCCCCAGCATTTT
TRBJ2-5	.	TRBV30	TRBD1	CAWSTPHRGQETQYF	TGTGCCTGGAGTACACCCCACAGGGGTCAAGAGACCCAGTACTTC
TRBJ2-5	.	TRBV28	.	CASSLGGSQETQYF	TGTGCCAGCAGTTTAGGCGGGTCTCAAGAGACCCAGTACTTC
TRBJ2-4	.	TRBV5-4	.	CASSLAGLNIQYF	TGTGCCAGCAGCTTGGCCGGGTTGAACATTCAGTACTTC
TRBJ1-5	.	TRBV29-1	.	CSVVAQGQGNQPQHF	TGCAGCGTTGTGGCCCAGGGTCAGGGCAATCAGCCCCAGCATTTT
TRBJ2-7	.	TRBV2	.	CASSGDRRSYEQYF	TGTGCCAGCAGTGGAGACAGGCGCTCCTACGAGCAGTACTTC
TRBJ1-5	.	TRBV7-8	.	CASSLVELSRPQHF	TGTGCCAGCAGCTTAGTAGAGTTATCGCGGCCCCAGCATTTT
TRBJ1-5	.	TRBV11-2	.	CASSLTVVQPQHF	TGTGCCAGCAGCCTAACAGTCGTGCAGCCCCAGCATTTT
TRBJ2-4	once	TRBV19	TRBD1	CASSPGTEKNIQYF	TGTGCCAGTAGCCCCGGGACAGAGAAAAACATTCAGTACTTC
TRBJ2-1	once	TRBV5-1	TRBD2	CASRPIAGRTSYNEQFF	TGCGCCAGCAGACCCATAGCGGGACGGACCTCCTACAATGAGCAGTTCTTC
TRBJ2-1	.	TRBV19	TRBD1	CASSISSGQGDGYEQFF	TGTGCCAGTAGTATATCTTCAGGGCAGGGGGACGGGTATGAGCAGTTCTTC
TRBJ2-7	few	TRBV29-1	.	CSVADSYEQYF	TGCAGCGTGGCCGATTCCTACGAGCAGTACTTC
TRBJ1-2	.	TRBV28	TRBD1	CASSLHLGTGGVYGYTF	TGTGCCAGCAGTTTACATTTGGGAACAGGGGGCGTCTATGGCTACACCTTC
TRBJ2-6	.	TRBV24-1	TRBD1	CATSGSGQGVAGANVLTF	TGTGCCACCAGTGGTAGTGGACAGGGGGTTGCTGGGGCCAACGTCCTGACTTTC
TRBJ1-6	.	TRBV2	.	CASREGGPSSYNSPLHF	TGTGCCAGCAGGGAGGGAGGACCGAGCTCCTATAATTCACCCCTCCACTTT
TRBJ1-2	.	TRBV7-2	TRBD1	CASSYDRVGGYTF	TGTGCCAGCAGCTACGACAGGGTCGGAGGCTACACCTTC
TRBJ2-1	.	TRBV5-4	.	CASSLALSNEQFF	TGTGCCAGCAGCTTGGCCCTCTCCAATGAGCAGTTCTTC
TRBJ2-3	.	TRBV24-1	.	CATSDFRVTDTQYF	TGTGCCACCAGTGATTTCCGTGTGACAGATACGCAGTATTTT
TRBJ1-2	.	TRBV6-4	TRBD1	CASSEGTASYGYTF	TGTGCCAGCAGTGAAGGGACAGCCAGTTATGGCTACACCTTC
TRBJ2-2	.	TRBV3-1/TRBV3-2	.	CASSAPDMNTGELFF	TGTGCCAGCAGCGCCCCGGACATGAACACCGGGGAGCTGTTTTTT
TRBJ1-6	few	TRBV25-1	.	CASSPSDSPLHF	TGTGCCAGCAGTCCGTCAGATTCACCCCTCCACTTT
TRBJ2-7	.	TRBV24-1	.	CATSDPRQGGSYEQYF	TGTGCCACCAGTGATCCACGACAGGGAGGCTCCTACGAGCAGTACTTC